One and the same sample provided the 2 T cell receptor beta chains below, sequenced in a study of PD-L1 blockade in urothelial cancer. The repertoire was sequenced with immunoSEQ multiplex PCR; TCRdb's copy has only in-frame clones and lacks some. The sample yields tens of thousands of clones, over 75% seen once. This material consisted of PBMCs, taken around atezolizumab (anti-PD-L1) treatment. These receptors all come from a man aged 65-85 years with urothelial cancer.

CDR3 region: CASSSPGHGQETQYF. CDR3 sequence (DNA): TGTGCCAGCAGTTCCCCGGGACATGGACAAGAGACCCAGTACTTC. The chain has TRBV28 and TRBJ2-5, with D maybe TRBD1 (6 bases). This CDR3 spans 15 amino acids. Trimming cost V 4 bases and J 2 bases, with 14 bases left between them. In germline, CDR1 is MDHEN, CDR2 SYDVKM.

CDR3 amino acids: CASREPGQGARGYTF. Written as DNA, the CDR3 is TGTGCCAGCAGGGAACCGGGACAGGGGGCCCGTGGCTACACCTTC. The chain employs TRBV6-5 and TRBJ1-2, with 12 bases fitting TRBD1. Germline V CDR1 and CDR2: MNHEY, SVGAGI. V was clipped by 6 bases and J by 7 bases; unmatched bases: 9. The CDR3 length is 15 residues.